The next 2 T cell receptor beta chains were all read from a single sample in a study of CD8 T cells in Susac syndrome. Random-hexamer reverse transcription was applied to 0.5 to 1 ug RNA. Each CDR3 protein gets one entry after TCRdb re-called the immunoSEQ multiplex PCR reads with MiXCR. The sample carries approximately 170,000 distinct CDR3 sequences, around 94% recorded once. The sequenced sample consisted of CD4+ T cells from PBMCs. The source of these receptors is a human donor with multiple sclerosis.

This chain connects TRBV29-1 to TRBJ2-1, with 13 bases that match TRBD2. The CDR3 has 13 residues. V was pared by 7 bases and J by 5 bases, with 2 bases of the junction left unmatched. Germline lookup yields CDR1 SQVTM and CDR2 ANQGSEA. As DNA, the CDR3 is TGCAGCGCCGGGACTAGCGGGAACAATGAGCAGTTCTTC. Translating it yields CSAGTSGNNEQFF.

The V gene is TRBV25-1, the J gene TRBJ2-7; tentative D call: TRBD1 (6 bases). V gave up 1 base and J gave up 5 bases, with 15 bases separating them. The CDR3 extends over 15 amino acids. Germline V gives CDR1 MGHDK, CDR2 SYGVNS. CDR3 loop: CASSELQGHADEQYF. CDR3 sequence (DNA): TGTGCCAGCAGTGAATTACAGGGTCACGCTGACGAGCAGTACTTC.